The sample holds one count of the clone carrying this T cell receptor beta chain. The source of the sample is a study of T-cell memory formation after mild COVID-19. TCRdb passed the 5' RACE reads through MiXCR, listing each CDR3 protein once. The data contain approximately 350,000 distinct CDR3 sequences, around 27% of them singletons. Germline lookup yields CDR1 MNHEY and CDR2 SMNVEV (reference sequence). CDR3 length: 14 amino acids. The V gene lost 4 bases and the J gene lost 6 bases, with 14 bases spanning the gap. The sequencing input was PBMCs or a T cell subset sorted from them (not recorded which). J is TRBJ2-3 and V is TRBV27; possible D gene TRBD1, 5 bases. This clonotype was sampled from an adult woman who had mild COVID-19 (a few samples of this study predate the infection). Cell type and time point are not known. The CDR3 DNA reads TGTGCCAGCAGTTCCAGGGTTGTTCGGGATACGCAGTATTTT. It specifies CASSSRVVRDTQYF.